Listed below are T cell receptor beta chains from one sample, sequenced in a study of CD8+CD57+ T cells in acquired aplastic anemia. TCRdb analysed the reads with MiXCR anew, one entry per CDR3 protein. The data contain around 170,000 distinct CDR3 sequences, 48% of them seen just once; the ten biggest clones take up approximately 9.7%. The sample was sorted CD4+, CD8+, or CD8+CD57+ T cells (not recorded which) from PBMCs. The receptor set was obtained from a human donor with aplastic anemia. CDR3s include the opening cysteine and the closing phenylalanine or tryptophan. A D gene is named only where the DNA matches it firmly. Only part of the rows carry a size: once, few, many, or a class if the clone is expanded.

V	size	D	J	length	CDR3	DNA
TRBV9	NA	TRBD2	TRBJ2-3	17	CASSDGTSGRAVDTQYF	TGTGCCAGCAGCGATGGGACTAGCGGGAGGGCCGTAGATACGCAGTATTTT
TRBV5-1	many	NA	TRBJ2-5	15	CASSLVQPNQETQYF	TGCGCCAGTAGCTTGGTCCAGCCTAACCAAGAGACCCAGTACTTC
TRBV15	NA	TRBD1	TRBJ2-7	16	CATSSAPGQGTYEQYF	TGTGCCACCAGCAGCGCGCCGGGACAGGGTACCTACGAGCAGTACTTC
TRBV6-1	NA	TRBD2	TRBJ2-5	18	CASSPRTSGGAHSETQYF	TGTGCCAGCAGTCCCCGGACTAGCGGGGGGGCCCATTCGGAGACCCAGTACTTC
TRBV18	NA	NA	TRBJ2-7	12	CASSPQGHEQYF	TGTGCCAGCTCACCGCAGGGACACGAGCAGTACTTC
TRBV5-1	NA	NA	TRBJ2-1	17	CASSPTAGAQNYNEQFF	TGCGCCAGCAGCCCTACGGCGGGGGCGCAGAACTACAATGAGCAGTTCTTC
TRBV6-1	NA	NA	TRBJ2-1	15	CASSPSPSSYNEQFF	TGTGCCAGCAGCCCGTCGCCTAGCTCCTACAATGAGCAGTTCTTC
TRBV20-1	many	NA	TRBJ2-2	13	CSARLGNTGELFF	TGCAGTGCTAGACTGGGCAACACCGGGGAGCTGTTTTTT
TRBV2	NA	NA	TRBJ2-1	14	CASSGWRTKNEQFF	TGTGCCAGCAGTGGGTGGAGGACAAAGAATGAGCAGTTCTTC
TRBV7-8	few	TRBD1	TRBJ2-1	13	CASSSGQNNEQFF	TGTGCCAGCAGCTCGGGACAGAACAATGAGCAGTTCTTC
TRBV15	many	NA	TRBJ1-3	17	CATSREHRLSSGNTIYF	TGTGCCACCAGCAGAGAGCACAGGCTGAGCTCTGGAAACACCATATATTTT
TRBV9	NA	TRBD1	TRBJ1-2	14	CASRSGTGGYGYTF	TGTGCCAGCCGCTCCGGGACAGGGGGGTATGGCTACACCTTC
TRBV12-3/TRBV12-4	NA	NA	TRBJ2-1	17	CASSLQLGRGLNNEQFF	TGTGCCAGCAGTTTACAGTTGGGGCGGGGGCTCAACAATGAGCAGTTCTTC
TRBV6-1	many	TRBD2	TRBJ2-6	14	CASSEPGGANVLTF	TGTGCCAGCAGTGAACCGGGAGGCGCCAACGTCCTGACTTTC
TRBV2	NA	TRBD2	TRBJ2-1	16	CASSEFPSGAWNEQFF	TGTGCCAGCAGTGAATTCCCTAGCGGGGCGTGGAATGAGCAGTTCTTC
TRBV29-1	NA	NA	TRBJ1-2	17	CSVDLNDRGTANYGYTF	TGCAGCGTTGATTTGAATGACCGCGGGACCGCTAACTATGGCTACACCTTC
TRBV7-9	many	TRBD2	TRBJ2-7	17	CASSLGAGAARGYEQYF	TGTGCCAGCAGCTTAGGGGCGGGAGCTGCACGGGGCTACGAGCAGTACTTC
TRBV24-1	many	NA	TRBJ2-2	13	CATSDLGREGLFF	TGTGCCACCAGTGATTTAGGCAGGGAAGGGCTGTTTTTT
TRBV28	many	NA	TRBJ2-7	12	CASSLTGHEQYF	TGTGCCAGCAGTCTAACAGGCCACGAGCAGTACTTC
TRBV4-2	NA	TRBD2	TRBJ2-5	15	CASSQASSGTQTQYF	TGTGCCAGCAGCCAGGCGTCTAGCGGGACTCAGACCCAGTACTTC